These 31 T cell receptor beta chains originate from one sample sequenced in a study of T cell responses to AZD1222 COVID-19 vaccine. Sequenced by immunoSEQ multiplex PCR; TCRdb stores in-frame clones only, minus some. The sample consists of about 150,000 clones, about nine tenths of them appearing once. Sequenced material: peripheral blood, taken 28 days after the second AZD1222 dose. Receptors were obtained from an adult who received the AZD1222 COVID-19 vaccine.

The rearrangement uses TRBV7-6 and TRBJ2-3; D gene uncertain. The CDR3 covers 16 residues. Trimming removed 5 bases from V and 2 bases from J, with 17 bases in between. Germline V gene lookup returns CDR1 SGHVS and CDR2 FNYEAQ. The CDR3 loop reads CASSTFRGDVTDTQYF. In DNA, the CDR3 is TGTGCCAGCAGCACTTTCCGAGGCGATGTCACAGATACGCAGTATTTT.

The DNA of the CDR3 is TGTGCCAGCAGGAGGGGGGGACAGGGCACAGATACGCAGTATTTT. It is translated as CASRRGGQGTDTQYF. The chain couples TRBV7-9 to TRBJ2-3; D might be TRBD1 (8 bases). The CDR3 has 15 residues. The V gene lost 6 bases and the J gene lost 1 base, with 14 bases spanning the gap. Germline V lookup: CDR1 SEHNR, CDR2 FQNEAQ (reference sequence).

The CDR3 DNA follows: TGTGCCAGCAGTACAGGGTGGATTAGTGGGACTGAAGCTTTCTTT. This sequence encodes CASSTGWISGTEAFF. This chain connects TRBV27 to TRBJ1-1; tentatively, D is TRBD1 (6 bases). The germline CDR1 and CDR2 sequences are MNHEY and SMNVEV (reference sequence). Trimming removed 5 bases at V and 5 bases at J, with 18 bases between. The length of the CDR3 is 15 residues.

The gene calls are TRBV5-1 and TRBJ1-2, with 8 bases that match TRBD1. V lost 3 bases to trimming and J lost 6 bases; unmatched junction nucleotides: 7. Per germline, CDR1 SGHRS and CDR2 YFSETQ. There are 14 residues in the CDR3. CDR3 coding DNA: TGCGCCAGCAGCTCGGTGCAGGGGGCGGATGGCTACACCTTC. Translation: CASSSVQGADGYTF.

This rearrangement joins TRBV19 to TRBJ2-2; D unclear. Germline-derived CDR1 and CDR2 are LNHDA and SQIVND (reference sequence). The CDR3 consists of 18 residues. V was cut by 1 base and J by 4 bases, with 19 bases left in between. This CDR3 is CASSIAEGLGSFTGELFF. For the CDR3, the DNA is TGTGCCAGTAGTATAGCGGAAGGGCTGGGAAGTTTCACCGGGGAGCTGTTTTTT. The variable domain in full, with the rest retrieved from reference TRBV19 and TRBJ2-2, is DGGITQSPKYLFRKEGQNVTLSCEQNLNHDAMYWYRQDPGQGLRLIYYSQIVNDFQKGDIAEGYSVSREKKESFPLTVTSAQKNPTAFYLCASSIAEGLGSFTGELFFGEGSRLTVL.

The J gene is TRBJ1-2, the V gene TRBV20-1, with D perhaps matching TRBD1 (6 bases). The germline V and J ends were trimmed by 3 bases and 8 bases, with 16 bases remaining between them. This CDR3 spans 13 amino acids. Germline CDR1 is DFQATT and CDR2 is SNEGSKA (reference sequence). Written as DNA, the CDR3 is TGCAGTGCTAGTAGGGGGTACGAGGGCGGCTACACCTTC. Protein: CSASRGYEGGYTF.

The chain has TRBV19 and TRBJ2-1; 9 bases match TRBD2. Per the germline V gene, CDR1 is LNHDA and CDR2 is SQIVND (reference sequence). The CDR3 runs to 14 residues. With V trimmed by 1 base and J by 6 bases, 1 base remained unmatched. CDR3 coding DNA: TGTGCCAGTAGTATAGGCGGGAGGGGCAATGAGCAGTTCTTC. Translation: CASSIGGRGNEQFF.

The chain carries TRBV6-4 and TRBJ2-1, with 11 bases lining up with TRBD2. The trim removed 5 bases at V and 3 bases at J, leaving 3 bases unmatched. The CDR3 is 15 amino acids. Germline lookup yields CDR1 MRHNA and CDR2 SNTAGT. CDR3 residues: CASSPLAGGYNEQFF. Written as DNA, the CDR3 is TGTGCCAGCAGTCCCCTAGCGGGGGGCTACAATGAGCAGTTCTTC.

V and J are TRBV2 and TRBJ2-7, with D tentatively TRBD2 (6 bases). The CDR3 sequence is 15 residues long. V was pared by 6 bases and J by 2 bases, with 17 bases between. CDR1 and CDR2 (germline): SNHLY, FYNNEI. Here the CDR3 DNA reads TGTGCCAGCAGGGTTATGGGGGGACGGGCCTACGAGCAGTACTTC. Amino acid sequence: CASRVMGGRAYEQYF.

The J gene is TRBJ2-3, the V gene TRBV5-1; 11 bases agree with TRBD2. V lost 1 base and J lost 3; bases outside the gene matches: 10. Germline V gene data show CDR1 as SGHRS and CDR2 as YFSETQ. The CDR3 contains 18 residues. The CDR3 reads CASSLNAHRTSGTDTQYF. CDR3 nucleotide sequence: TGCGCCAGCAGCTTGAACGCCCACCGGACTAGCGGGACAGATACGCAGTATTTT.

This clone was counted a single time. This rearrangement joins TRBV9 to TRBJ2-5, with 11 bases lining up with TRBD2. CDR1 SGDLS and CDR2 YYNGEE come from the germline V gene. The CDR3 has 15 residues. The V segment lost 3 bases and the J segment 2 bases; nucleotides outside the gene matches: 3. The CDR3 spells CASSDRLAGQETQYF. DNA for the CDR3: TGTGCCAGCAGCGACAGACTAGCGGGGCAAGAGACCCAGTACTTC.

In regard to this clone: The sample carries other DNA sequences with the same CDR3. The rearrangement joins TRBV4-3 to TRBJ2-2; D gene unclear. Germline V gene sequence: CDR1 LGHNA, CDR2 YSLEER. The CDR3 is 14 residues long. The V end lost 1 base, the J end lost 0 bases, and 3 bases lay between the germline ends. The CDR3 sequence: CASSQVANTGELFF. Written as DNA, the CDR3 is TGCGCCAGCAGCCAAGTTGCGAACACCGGGGAGCTGTTTTTT.

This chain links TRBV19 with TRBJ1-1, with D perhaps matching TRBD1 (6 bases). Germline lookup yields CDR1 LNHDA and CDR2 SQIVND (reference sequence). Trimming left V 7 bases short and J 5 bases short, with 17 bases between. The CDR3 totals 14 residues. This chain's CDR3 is CASTPGGGQTEAFF. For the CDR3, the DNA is TGTGCCAGTACCCCAGGAGGGGGGCAGACTGAAGCTTTCTTT.

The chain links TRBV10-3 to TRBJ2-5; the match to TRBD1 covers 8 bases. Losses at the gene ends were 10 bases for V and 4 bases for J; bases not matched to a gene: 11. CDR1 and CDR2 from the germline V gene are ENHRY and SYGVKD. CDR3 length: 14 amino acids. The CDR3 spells CATTPTGAPETQYF. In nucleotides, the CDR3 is TGTGCCACCACTCCGACAGGGGCTCCAGAGACCCAGTACTTC.

The CDR3 is CASSLVASTDTQYF. CDR3 nucleotides: TGTGCCAGCAGCTTAGTAGCTAGCACAGATACGCAGTATTTT. V is TRBV5-5 and J is TRBJ2-3; D gene unclear. This CDR3 has 14 residues. V was shortened by 2 bases and J by 0 bases, with 7 bases between the two germline ends. Germline assignment: CDR1 SGHKS and CDR2 YYEKEE (reference sequence).

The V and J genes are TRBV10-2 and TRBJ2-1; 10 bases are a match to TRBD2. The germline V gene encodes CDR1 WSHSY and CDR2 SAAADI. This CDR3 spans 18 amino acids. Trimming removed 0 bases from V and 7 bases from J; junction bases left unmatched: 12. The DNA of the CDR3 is TGCGCCAGCAGTGAGTCGACTCGGGCTAGCGGGAGTGGGAATGAGCAGTTCTTC. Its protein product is CASSESTRASGSGNEQFF.

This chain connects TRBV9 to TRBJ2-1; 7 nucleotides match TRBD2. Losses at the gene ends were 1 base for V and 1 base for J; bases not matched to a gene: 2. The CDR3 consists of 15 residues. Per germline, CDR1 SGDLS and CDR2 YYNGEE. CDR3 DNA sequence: TGTGCCAGCAGCGTAACTAGCGAATCCTACAATGAGCAGTTCTTC. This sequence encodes CASSVTSESYNEQFF.

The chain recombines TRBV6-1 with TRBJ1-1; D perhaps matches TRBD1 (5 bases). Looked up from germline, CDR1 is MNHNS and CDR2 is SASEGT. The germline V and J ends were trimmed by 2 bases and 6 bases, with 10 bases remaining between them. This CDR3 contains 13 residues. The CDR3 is CASSESLGPEAFF. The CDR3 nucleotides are TGTGCCAGCAGTGAAAGCTTGGGGCCTGAAGCTTTCTTT.

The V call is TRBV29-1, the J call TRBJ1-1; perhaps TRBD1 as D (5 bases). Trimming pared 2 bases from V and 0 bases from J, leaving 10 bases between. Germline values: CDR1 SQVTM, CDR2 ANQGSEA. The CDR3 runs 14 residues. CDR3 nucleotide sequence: TGCAGCGTTGAACTGCGGACAATGAACACTGAAGCTTTCTTT. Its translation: CSVELRTMNTEAFF.

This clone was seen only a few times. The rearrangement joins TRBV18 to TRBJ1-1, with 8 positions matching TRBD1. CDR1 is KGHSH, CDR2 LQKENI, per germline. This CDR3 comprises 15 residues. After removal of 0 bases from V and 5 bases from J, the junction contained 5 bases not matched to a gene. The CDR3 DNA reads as TGTGCCAGCTCACCACCTCGGACAGGGTTTACTGAAGCTTTCTTT. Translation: CASSPPRTGFTEAFF.

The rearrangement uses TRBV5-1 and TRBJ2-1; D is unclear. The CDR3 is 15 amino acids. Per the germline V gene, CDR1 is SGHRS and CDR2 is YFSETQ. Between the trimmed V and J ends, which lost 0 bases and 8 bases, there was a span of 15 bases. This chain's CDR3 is CASSLETAQRDEQFF. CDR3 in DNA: TGCGCCAGCAGCTTGGAGACTGCTCAAAGAGATGAGCAGTTCTTC.

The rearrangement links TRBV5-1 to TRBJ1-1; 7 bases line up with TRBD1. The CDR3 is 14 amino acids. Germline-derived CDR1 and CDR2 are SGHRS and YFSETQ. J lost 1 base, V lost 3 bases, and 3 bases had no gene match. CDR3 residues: CASSWGQQNTEAFF. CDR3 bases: TGCGCCAGCAGCTGGGGACAGCAGAACACTGAAGCTTTCTTT. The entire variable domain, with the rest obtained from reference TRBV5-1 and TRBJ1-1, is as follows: KAGVTQTPRYLIKTRGQQVTLSCSPISGHRSVSWYQQTPGQGLQFLFEYFSETQRNKGNFPGRFSGRQFSNSRSEMNVSTLELGDSALYLCASSWGQQNTEAFFGQGTRLTVV.

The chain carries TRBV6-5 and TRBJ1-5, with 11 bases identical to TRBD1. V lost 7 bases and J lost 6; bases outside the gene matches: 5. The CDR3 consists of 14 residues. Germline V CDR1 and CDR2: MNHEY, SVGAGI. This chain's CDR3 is CASIPGQGGQPQHF. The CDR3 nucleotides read TGTGCCAGCATTCCGGGACAGGGGGGTCAGCCCCAGCATTTT.

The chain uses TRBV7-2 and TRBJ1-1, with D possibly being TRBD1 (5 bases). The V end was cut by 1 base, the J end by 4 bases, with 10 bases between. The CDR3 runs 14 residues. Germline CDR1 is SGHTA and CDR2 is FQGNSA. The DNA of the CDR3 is TGTGCCAGCAGCTTAGGTGGGGGGAGCACTGAAGCTTTCTTT. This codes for CASSLGGGSTEAFF.

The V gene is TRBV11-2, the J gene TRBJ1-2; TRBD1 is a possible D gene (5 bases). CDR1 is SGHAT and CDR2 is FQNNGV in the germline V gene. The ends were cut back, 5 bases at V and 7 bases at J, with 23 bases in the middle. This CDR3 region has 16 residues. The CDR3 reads CASSRGGDNPRGGYTF. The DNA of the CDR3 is TGTGCCAGCAGCCGGGGAGGTGACAACCCGAGGGGTGGCTACACCTTC. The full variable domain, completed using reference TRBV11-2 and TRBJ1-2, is EAGVAQSPRYKIIEKRQSVAFWCNPISGHATLYWYQQILGQGPKLLIQFQNNGVVDDSQLPKDRFSAERLKGVDSTLKIQPAKLEDSAVYLCASSRGGDNPRGGYTFGSGTRLTVV.

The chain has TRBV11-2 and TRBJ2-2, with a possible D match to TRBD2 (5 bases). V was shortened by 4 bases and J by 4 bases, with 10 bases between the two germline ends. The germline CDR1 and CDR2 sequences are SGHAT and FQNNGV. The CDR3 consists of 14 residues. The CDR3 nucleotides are TGTGCCAGCAGCTGGTTAGCGCGCACCGGGGAGCTGTTTTTT. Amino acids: CASSWLARTGELFF.

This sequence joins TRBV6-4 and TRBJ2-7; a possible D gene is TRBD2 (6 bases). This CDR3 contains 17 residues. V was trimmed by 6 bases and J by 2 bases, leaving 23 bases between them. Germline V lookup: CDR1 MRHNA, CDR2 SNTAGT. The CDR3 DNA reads TGTGCCAGCAGGAACCTTCCGGGACTCCGTTTGCCCTACGAGCAGTACTTC. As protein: CASRNLPGLRLPYEQYF.

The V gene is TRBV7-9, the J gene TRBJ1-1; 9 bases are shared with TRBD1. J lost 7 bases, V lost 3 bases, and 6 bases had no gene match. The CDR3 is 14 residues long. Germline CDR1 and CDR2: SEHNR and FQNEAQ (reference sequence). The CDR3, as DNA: TGTGCCAGCAGCTTCGGACAGGGGAGCGGTGAAGCTTTCTTT. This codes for CASSFGQGSGEAFF.

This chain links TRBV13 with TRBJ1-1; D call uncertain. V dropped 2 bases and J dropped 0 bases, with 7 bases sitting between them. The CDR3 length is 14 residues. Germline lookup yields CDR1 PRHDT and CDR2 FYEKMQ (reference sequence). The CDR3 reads CASSLWQMNTEAFF. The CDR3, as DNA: TGTGCCAGCAGCTTATGGCAGATGAACACTGAAGCTTTCTTT.

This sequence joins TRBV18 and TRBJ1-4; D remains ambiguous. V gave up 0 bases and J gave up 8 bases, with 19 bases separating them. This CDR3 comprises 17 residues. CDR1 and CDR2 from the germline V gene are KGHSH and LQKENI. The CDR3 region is CASSPPPRVWGQEKLFF. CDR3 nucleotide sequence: TGTGCCAGCTCACCACCACCGCGGGTATGGGGTCAGGAAAAACTGTTTTTT.

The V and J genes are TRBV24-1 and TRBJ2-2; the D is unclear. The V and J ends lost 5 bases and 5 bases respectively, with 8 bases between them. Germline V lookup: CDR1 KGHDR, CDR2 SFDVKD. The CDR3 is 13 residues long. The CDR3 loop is CATSGRPTGELFF. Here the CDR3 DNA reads TGTGCCACCAGTGGGCGCCCGACCGGGGAGCTGTTTTTT.